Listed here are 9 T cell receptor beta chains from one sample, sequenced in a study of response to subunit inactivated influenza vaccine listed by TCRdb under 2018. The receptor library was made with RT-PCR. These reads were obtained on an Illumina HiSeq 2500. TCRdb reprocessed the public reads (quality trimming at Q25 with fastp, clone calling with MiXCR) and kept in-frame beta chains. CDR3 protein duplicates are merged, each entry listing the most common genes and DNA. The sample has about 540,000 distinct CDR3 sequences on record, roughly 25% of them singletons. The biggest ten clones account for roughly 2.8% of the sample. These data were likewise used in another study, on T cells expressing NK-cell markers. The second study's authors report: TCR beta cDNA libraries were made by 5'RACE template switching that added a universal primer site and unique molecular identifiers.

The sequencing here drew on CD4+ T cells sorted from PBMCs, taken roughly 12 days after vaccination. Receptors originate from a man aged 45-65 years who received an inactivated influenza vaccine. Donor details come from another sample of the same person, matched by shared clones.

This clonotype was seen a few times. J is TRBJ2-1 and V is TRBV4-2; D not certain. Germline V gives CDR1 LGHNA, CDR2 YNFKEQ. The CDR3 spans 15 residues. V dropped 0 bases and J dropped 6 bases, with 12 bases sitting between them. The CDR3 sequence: CASSQEWSTGNEQFF. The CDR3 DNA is TGTGCCAGCAGCCAAGAGTGGTCTACTGGCAATGAGCAGTTCTTC.

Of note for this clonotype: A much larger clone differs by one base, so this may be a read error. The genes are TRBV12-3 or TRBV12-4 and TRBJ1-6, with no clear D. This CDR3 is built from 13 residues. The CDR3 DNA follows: TGTGCCGGCAGCCCTTCCGGCAATGCACCCCTCCACTTT. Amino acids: CAGSPSGNAPLHF.

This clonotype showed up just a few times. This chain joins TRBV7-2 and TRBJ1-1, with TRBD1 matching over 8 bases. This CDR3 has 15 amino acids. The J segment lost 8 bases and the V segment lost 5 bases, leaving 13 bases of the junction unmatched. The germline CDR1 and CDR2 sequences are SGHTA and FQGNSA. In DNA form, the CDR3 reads TGTGCCAGCAGCCCAGAAGGACAGGGAGGCACCGAAGCTTTCTTT. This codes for CASSPEGQGGTEAFF.

This CDR3 is CSVGESASSYNEQFF. The CDR3 bases are TGCAGCGTTGGGGAGAGCGCCAGCTCCTACAATGAGCAGTTCTTC. The V and J genes are TRBV29-1 and TRBJ2-1, with a weak D call TRBD2 (5 bases). V was pared by 4 bases and J by 0 bases, with 13 bases between. Germline values: CDR1 SQVTM, CDR2 ANQGSEA. This CDR3 region has 15 residues.

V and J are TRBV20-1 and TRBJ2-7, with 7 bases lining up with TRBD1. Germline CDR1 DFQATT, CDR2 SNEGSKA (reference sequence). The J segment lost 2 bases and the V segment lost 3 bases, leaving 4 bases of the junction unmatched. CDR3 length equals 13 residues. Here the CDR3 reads CSARWDRAYEQYF. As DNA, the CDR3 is TGCAGTGCTAGGTGGGACAGAGCCTACGAGCAGTACTTC.

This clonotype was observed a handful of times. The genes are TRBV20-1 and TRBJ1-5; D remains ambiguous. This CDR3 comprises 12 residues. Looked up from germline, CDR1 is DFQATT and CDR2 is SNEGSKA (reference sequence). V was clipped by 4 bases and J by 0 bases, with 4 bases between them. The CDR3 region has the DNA TGCAGTGCTACCGTTAGCAATCAGCCCCAGCATTTT. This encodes CSATVSNQPQHF.

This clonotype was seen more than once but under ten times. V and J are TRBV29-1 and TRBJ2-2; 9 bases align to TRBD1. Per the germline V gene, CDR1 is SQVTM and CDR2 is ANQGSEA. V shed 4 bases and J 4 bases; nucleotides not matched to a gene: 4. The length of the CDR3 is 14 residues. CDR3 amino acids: CSVGVQGATGELFF. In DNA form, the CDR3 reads TGCAGCGTTGGGGTACAGGGGGCCACCGGGGAGCTGTTTTTT.

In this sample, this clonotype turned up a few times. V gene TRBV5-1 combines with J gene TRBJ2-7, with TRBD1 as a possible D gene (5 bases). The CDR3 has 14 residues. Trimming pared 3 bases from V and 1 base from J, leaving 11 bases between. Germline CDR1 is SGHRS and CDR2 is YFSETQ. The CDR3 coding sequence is TGCGCCAGCAGCTGGACACAGGCTTCCTACGAGCAGTACTTC. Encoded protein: CASSWTQASYEQYF.

CDR3 region: CASSEWSGEQYF. The CDR3 DNA follows: TGTGCCAGCAGTGAATGGTCCGGTGAGCAGTACTTC. The chain joins TRBV2 to TRBJ2-7; no definite D call. Deletions cut 2 bases from V and 7 bases from J, with 9 bases between. The CDR3 loop spans 12 amino acids. Germline CDR1 SNHLY, CDR2 FYNNEI.